This entry lists 24 T cell receptor beta chains sequenced from one sample in a study of blood T cell repertoires in COVID-19. The protocol was immunoSEQ multiplex PCR, while the TCRdb copy is restricted to in-frame clones and leaves out a portion. Here the sample spans roughly 170,000 clones, about 84% being singletons. The sample consisted of peripheral blood. The receptors originated from a human donor in a cohort sampled during active COVID-19.

The rearrangement uses TRBV4-1 and TRBJ2-5, with a possible D match to TRBD2 (6 bases). The germline gives CDR1 MGHRA, CDR2 YSYEKL. Trimming cost V 1 base and J 4 bases, with 10 bases left between them. The CDR3 length is 14 residues. This CDR3 is CASSQVRDSETQYF. The CDR3 DNA reads TGCGCCAGCAGCCAAGTACGGGACTCAGAGACCCAGTACTTC.

The chain recombines TRBV27 with TRBJ1-5; TRBD1 agrees at 9 bases. V shed 3 bases and J 6 bases; nucleotides not matched to a gene: 6. The CDR3 runs to 15 residues. CDR1 and CDR2 from the germline V gene are MNHEY and SMNVEV (reference sequence). CDR3 nucleotides: TGTGCCAGCAGTTTGGGGACAGGGTCAGGTCAGCCCCAGCATTTT. This translates into CASSLGTGSGQPQHF.

This clone was counted between two and nine times. The chain couples TRBV7-2 to TRBJ1-6; D uncertain. The CDR3 runs to 12 residues. Trimming took 4 bases from V and 7 from J, leaving 5 bases between them. Germline lookup yields CDR1 SGHTA and CDR2 FQGNSA. CDR3 sequence: CASSSTNSPLHF. In DNA form, the CDR3 reads TGTGCCAGCAGCTCGACAAATTCACCCCTCCACTTT.

The genes are TRBV11-2 and TRBJ2-1, with D possibly being TRBD1 (6 bases). This CDR3 is built from 13 residues. Germline CDR1 and CDR2: SGHAT and FQNNGV. Between the trimmed V and J ends, which lost 0 bases and 7 bases, there was a span of 7 bases. The CDR3 loop reads CASSLDRGNEQFF. The CDR3 region has the DNA TGTGCCAGCAGCTTAGACAGGGGAAATGAGCAGTTCTTC.

This chain links TRBV5-1 with TRBJ1-2; 8 bases map to TRBD1. Germline V gene sequence: CDR1 SGHRS, CDR2 YFSETQ. V lost 1 base, J lost 8 bases, and 4 bases stayed unmatched. CDR3 length: 13 residues. CDR3: CASSLSRGQGYTF. For the CDR3, the DNA is TGCGCCAGCAGCTTGTCCAGGGGGCAAGGCTACACCTTC.

The chain recombines TRBV20-1 with TRBJ1-2; TRBD1 matches 7 bases. Trimming removed 3 bases from V and 6 bases from J; junction bases left unmatched: 7. The V gene's germline CDR1 is DFQATT and CDR2 SNEGSKA (reference sequence). CDR3 length: 13 amino acids. As DNA, the CDR3 is TGCAGTGCTAGTGTAACAGGGGTAGATGGCTACACCTTC. It encodes CSASVTGVDGYTF.

With regard to this clone: A read error may account for a junction end that differs from germline. This chain links TRBV7-7 with TRBJ2-5, with D possibly matching TRBD2 (6 bases). This CDR3 region has 13 residues. Germline CDR1 SSHAT, CDR2 FNYEAQ (reference sequence). The CDR3 DNA follows: TGTGCTAGCAGCCTGGGGGGACAAGAGACCCAGTACTTC. Protein sequence: CASSLGGQETQYF.

This clone turned up a few times. The rearrangement links TRBV30 to TRBJ2-7; D perhaps matches TRBD1 (6 bases). Trimming removed 3 bases from V and 3 bases from J, with 12 bases in between. The CDR3 contains 13 residues. The germline CDR1 and CDR2 sequences are GTSNPN and SVGIG (reference sequence). CDR3 region: CAWSERQDYEQYF. CDR3 nucleotides: TGTGCCTGGAGCGAACGACAGGACTACGAGCAGTACTTC.

This chain links TRBV5-4 with TRBJ2-7; 8 bases agree with TRBD1. V dropped 4 bases and J dropped 6; count of bases not matched to a gene: 9. The CDR3 runs 14 residues. Per germline, CDR1 SGHNT and CDR2 YYREEE (reference sequence). The CDR3 sequence: CASSRGQGVGEQYF. CDR3 nucleotides: TGTGCCAGCAGCCGAGGACAGGGTGTGGGCGAGCAGTACTTC.

The V call is TRBV5-4, the J call TRBJ2-7, with D perhaps matching TRBD1 (5 bases). CDR3 length: 14 amino acids. Germline loops: CDR1 SGHNT, CDR2 YYREEE (reference sequence). Trimming removed 0 bases from V and 1 base from J, with 8 bases in between. CDR3 nucleotides: TGTGCCAGCAGCTTGGACAGGAGATCCTACGAGCAGTACTTC. Amino acid sequence: CASSLDRRSYEQYF.

The rearrangement links TRBV5-6 to TRBJ1-1; tentatively, D is TRBD1 (6 bases). The ends were cut back, 0 bases at V and 12 bases at J, with 15 bases in the middle. The CDR3 sequence is 13 residues long. CDR1 is SGHDT and CDR2 is YYEEEE in the germline V gene. The CDR3 nucleotides are TGTGCCAGCAGCTTGGCCAGAGGGCAGGGGACTTTCTTT. Its protein is CASSLARGQGTFF.

The V gene is TRBV10-3, the J gene TRBJ2-3, with D possibly being TRBD2 (5 bases). CDR1 is ENHRY, CDR2 SYGVKD, per germline. The CDR3 runs 12 residues. The V gene lost 6 bases and the J gene lost 4 bases, with 8 bases spanning the gap. CDR3 bases: TGTGCCATCAGGAGTAGCGCAGATACGCAGTATTTT. Its translation: CAIRSSADTQYF.

The rearrangement joins TRBV7-8 to TRBJ1-3, with a tentative D call TRBD1 (5 bases). The CDR3 contains 16 residues. Germline V CDR1 and CDR2: SGHVS, FQNEAQ. V shed 5 bases and J shed 4 bases, with 18 bases lying between them. The CDR3 coding sequence is TGTGCCAGCAGCCCATGGGGGGGACGGCGAGGAAACACCATATATTTT. This encodes CASSPWGGRRGNTIYF.

The CDR3 is CASSPGGNNSPLHF. The CDR3 region has the DNA TGCGCCAGCAGCCCAGGGGGTAATAATTCACCCCTCCACTTT. This chain joins TRBV5-1 and TRBJ1-6; 7 positions match TRBD1. The CDR3 consists of 14 residues. J was trimmed by 5 bases and V by 4 bases; bases with no gene match: 3. CDR1 and CDR2 (germline): SGHRS, YFSETQ.

V is TRBV19 and J is TRBJ2-3; 8 bases are shared with TRBD2. Germline values: CDR1 LNHDA, CDR2 SQIVND (reference sequence). This CDR3 spans 16 amino acids. Germline trimming cut 3 bases from V and 0 bases from J; bases unmatched to any gene: 5. The CDR3, as DNA: TGTGCCAGTAGTATCGGGGGGGGCGCTAGCACAGATACGCAGTATTTT. This translates into CASSIGGGASTDTQYF.

The chain couples TRBV5-1 to TRBJ2-7, with TRBD1 as a possible D gene (7 bases). The CDR3 length is 16 residues. The germline V and J ends were trimmed by 4 bases and 4 bases, with 21 bases remaining between them. Germline V CDR1 and CDR2: SGHRS, YFSETQ. The CDR3 DNA reads TGCGCCAGCAGCCCCCGCCCGCGGGGACAGAGATACGAGCAGTACTTC. Translating it yields CASSPRPRGQRYEQYF.

The rearrangement joins TRBV27 to TRBJ2-7; 8 bases agree with TRBD2. Unmatched junction bases numbered 7, after V lost 6 bases and J lost 3 bases. This CDR3 region has 14 residues. Germline V gene data show CDR1 as MNHEY and CDR2 as SMNVEV (reference sequence). The CDR3 spells CASRSGTSLYEQYF. CDR3 coding DNA: TGTGCCAGCAGGTCCGGGACTAGTCTCTACGAGCAGTACTTC.

This rearrangement joins TRBV10-3 to TRBJ1-4; no definite D call. The CDR3 totals 17 residues. CDR1 ENHRY and CDR2 SYGVKD come from the germline V gene. Trimming took 0 bases from V and 10 from J, leaving 21 bases between them. CDR3: CAISESTTRGRFGKLFF. CDR3 DNA: TGTGCCATCAGTGAGTCGACGACAAGAGGGAGGTTTGGAAAACTGTTTTTT.

This clone appeared a few times. The sample has other DNA sequences that encode this CDR3 too. V and J are TRBV7-6 and TRBJ2-1; TRBD1 matches 7 bases. With 1 base clipped from V and 0 bases from J, the junction kept 3 bases outside the gene matches. The CDR3 is 16 amino acids. Germline V CDR1 and CDR2: SGHVS, FNYEAQ. The chain's CDR3 is CASSLEAGGSYNEQFF. CDR3 DNA: TGTGCCAGCAGCTTAGAGGCAGGGGGCTCCTACAATGAGCAGTTCTTC.

V gene TRBV19 combines with J gene TRBJ2-1; no clear D. The ends were cut back, 4 bases at V and 8 bases at J, with 15 bases in the middle. The CDR3 consists of 14 residues. From germline, CDR1 is LNHDA and CDR2 SQIVND (reference sequence). The CDR3 is CASSTSHGLDEQFF. In nucleotides, the CDR3 is TGTGCCAGTAGTACCTCACATGGGCTCGATGAGCAGTTCTTC.

The chain joins TRBV6-5 to TRBJ1-3; D uncertain. V lost 7 bases to trimming and J lost 0 bases, with 13 bases between them. Germline CDR1 and CDR2: MNHEY and SVGAGI. The CDR3 length is 15 residues. The CDR3 sequence: CASTMNRDSGNTIYF. DNA of the CDR3: TGTGCCAGCACCATGAACCGGGACTCTGGAAACACCATATATTTT.

This clone was found once. CDR3 amino acids: CASSPGTGGRWISIGEKLFF. The CDR3 DNA reads as TGTGCCAGCAGCCCCGGGACAGGGGGCCGCTGGATTTCGATCGGTGAAAAACTGTTTTTT. The chain employs TRBV6-6 and TRBJ1-4; TRBD1 agrees at 12 bases. Looked up from germline, CDR1 is MNHNY and CDR2 is SVGAGI (reference sequence). V shed 6 bases, J shed 7 bases, and the junction held 21 bases outside the gene matches. There are 20 residues in the CDR3.

The V call is TRBV6-6, the J call TRBJ1-5; D gene unclear. Germline CDR1 MNHNY, CDR2 SVGAGI (reference sequence). The CDR3 totals 14 residues. V dropped 7 bases and J dropped 0 bases, with 10 bases sitting between them. The chain's CDR3 is CASTFGDSNQPQHF. The CDR3 bases are TGTGCCAGCACTTTTGGAGATAGCAATCAGCCCCAGCATTTT.

This clone turned up a few times. V gene TRBV6-5 combines with J gene TRBJ2-1; the match to TRBD2 covers 8 bases. The CDR3 covers 15 residues. Losses at the gene ends were 6 bases for V and 2 bases for J; bases not matched to a gene: 6. Germline V gene sequence: CDR1 MNHEY, CDR2 SVGAGI. CDR3 DNA: TGTGCCAGCAGGTCGAGCGGGGGACCCTACAATGAGCAGTTCTTC. This codes for CASRSSGGPYNEQFF.